This section outlines one T cell receptor beta chain sequence together with its context. Its antigen is undetermined. The data belong to a study of CD8+ T cells in alopecia areata. Study-level points and caveats: Researchers report lesional scalp, most notably alopecia totalis/universalis, outstripped normal scalp in clonality.

V lost 5 bases to trimming and J lost 8 bases; unmatched junction nucleotides: 4. Germline lookup yields CDR1 MGHDK and CDR2 SYGVNS. The CDR3 has 12 amino acids. The sequencing template was cDNA reverse transcribed from extracted RNA. Repertoires were generated with immunoSEQ multiplex PCR, while TCRdb's copy carries only in-frame clones and drops some. This table holds under 110,000 clones, almost 60% found once. Sample treatment: oral pan-JAK inhibitor, 5-10 mg twice daily. The chain combines TRBV25-1 with TRBJ2-5, with TRBD1 matching 8 bases. This sequence originates from a human donor with alopecia areata. The source material was CD8+ T cells sorted from blood, sampled between weeks 55 and 65, from a patient treated with tofacitinib. The chain's CDR3 is CASSPGGGTQYF. The CDR3, as DNA: TGTGCCAGCAGTCCAGGGGGCGGCACCCAGTACTTC.